Following are 24 T cell receptor beta chains from one sample sequenced in a study of cytomegalovirus exposure and HLA in healthy donors. Both 60 Vbeta primers and 13 Jbeta primers went into the PCR. Assay: immunoSEQ multiplex PCR; the TCRdb copy retains only in-frame clones and omits some. The sample includes roughly 150,000 clones, 80% seen only once; the top ten take 13% to 15%. Sequencing input: PBMCs. Receptor source: a woman aged 40-49 years in good health and CMV-seronegative.

The genes are TRBV4-2 and TRBJ1-1; D not certain. This CDR3 has 14 residues. Germline values: CDR1 LGHNA, CDR2 YNFKEQ. Trimming cost V 0 bases and J 1 base, with 6 bases left between them. CDR3 coding DNA: TGTGCCAGCAGCCAAGATCCCCAGAACACTGAAGCTTTCTTT. This translates into CASSQDPQNTEAFF.

The gene calls are TRBV29-1 and TRBJ1-1, with 7 nucleotides matching TRBD1. The CDR3 has 13 amino acids. The junction had 3 bases not matched to a gene; V was cut back by 4 bases and J by 1 base. Germline CDR1 reads SQVTM; CDR2 reads ANQGSEA. CDR3 nucleotide sequence: TGCAGCGTTGCCCGACAGGGGAACACTGAAGCTTTCTTT. Protein sequence: CSVARQGNTEAFF.

The rearrangement joins TRBV19 to TRBJ1-5; no reliable D call. The CDR3 totals 12 residues. Germline-derived CDR1 and CDR2 are LNHDA and SQIVND (reference sequence). The V end was cut by 6 bases, the J end by 4 bases, with 7 bases between. The CDR3 bases are TGTGCCAGTAGCCCCACTAATCAGCCCCAGCATTTT. This translates into CASSPTNQPQHF.

The chain combines TRBV21-1 with TRBJ1-5; the D call in the table, TRBD1, was not verified against the DNA. TRBV21-1 is termed a pseudogene. The CDR3 extends over 16 amino acids. Here the CDR3 reads CASRPGQGMRSGPQHF. The CDR3 region has the DNA TGTGCCAGCAGACCAGGACAGGGTATGAGGAGTGGGCCCCAGCATTTT.

The chain is built from TRBV27 and TRBJ2-5; D is possibly TRBD1 (5 bases). TRBJ2-7 matches the DNA end more closely, so the J call is doubtful. CDR1 is MNHEY, CDR2 SMNVEV, per germline (reference sequence). The CDR3 length is 14 residues. The CDR3 coding sequence is TGTGCCAGCAGTTTAATGGGGCACTCCTACGAGCAGTACTTC. Amino acids: CASSLMGHSYEQYF.

The chain employs TRBV7-8 and TRBJ2-5; 7 nucleotides agree with TRBD1. V gave up 3 bases and J gave up 4 bases; unmatched junction bases: 5. The CDR3 is 14 amino acids. Germline assignment: CDR1 SGHVS and CDR2 FQNEAQ. In DNA, the CDR3 is TGTGCCAGCAGCTTTAGGGGGCGCGGAGAGACCCAGTACTTC. As protein: CASSFRGRGETQYF.

The chain links TRBV11-3 to TRBJ2-3; the match to TRBD1 covers 10 bases. V shed 5 bases and J 5 bases; nucleotides not matched to a gene: 10. This CDR3 region has 16 residues. CDR1 and CDR2 from the germline V gene are SGHNT and YENEEA. CDR3 in amino acids: CASSTRGQGTGDTQYF. CDR3 nucleotide sequence: TGTGCCAGCAGCACCCGGGGACAGGGGACAGGAGATACGCAGTATTTT.

Note on this clone: Other DNA sequences in the sample encode the same CDR3. This chain uses TRBV6-5 with TRBJ2-7; the D is unclear. The CDR3 has 14 amino acids. Trimming removed 0 bases from V and 2 bases from J, with 8 bases in between. Germline V lookup: CDR1 MNHEY, CDR2 SVGAGI. As DNA, the CDR3 is TGTGCCAGCAGTTACTCACGAGGCGCCTACGAGCAGTACTTC. Translated, it gives CASSYSRGAYEQYF.

The chain uses TRBV28 and TRBJ2-7, with D perhaps TRBD2 (7 bases). Germline CDR1 reads MDHEN; CDR2 reads SYDVKM. This CDR3 has 14 amino acids. Trimming removed 3 bases at V and 2 bases at J, with 11 bases between. The CDR3 DNA is TGTGCCAGCAGTTTGGGGGGGGGCCCCTACGAGCAGTACTTC. Translation gives CASSLGGGPYEQYF.

The rearrangement joins TRBV11-3 to TRBJ2-7; 12 nucleotides line up with TRBD2. Losses at the gene ends were 0 bases for V and 9 bases for J; bases not matched to a gene: 6. CDR1 SGHNT and CDR2 YENEEA come from the germline V gene. The CDR3 runs to 15 residues. CDR3 in DNA: TGTGCCAGCAGCTTAGATATAACTAGCGGGGGGTTGCAGTACTTC. Translation gives CASSLDITSGGLQYF.

The V and J genes are TRBV5-1 and TRBJ2-5; TRBD1 matches at 8 bases. In germline, CDR1 is SGHRS, CDR2 YFSETQ. This CDR3 region has 15 residues. The V segment lost 6 bases and the J segment 0 bases; nucleotides outside the gene matches: 7. CDR3 sequence: CASNGGQVYQETQYF. The CDR3 nucleotides are TGCGCCAGCAACGGGGGACAGGTATACCAAGAGACCCAGTACTTC.

The gene calls are TRBV5-1 and TRBJ2-3, with TRBD1 matching 7 bases. The CDR3 has 15 residues. V was clipped by 5 bases and J by 0 bases; unmatched bases: 6. Per germline, CDR1 SGHRS and CDR2 YFSETQ. The CDR3 loop is CASRNSGQSTDTQYF. In DNA form, the CDR3 reads TGCGCCAGCAGAAATTCGGGACAGAGCACAGATACGCAGTATTTT.

V usage is TRBV5-1 and J usage is TRBJ2-3; TRBD2 matches at 11 bases. With V trimmed by 2 bases and J by 4 bases, 6 bases remained unmatched. This CDR3 has 16 amino acids. The germline V gene has CDR1 SGHRS and CDR2 YFSETQ. CDR3 sequence: CASSLGGLAASDTQYF. CDR3 DNA sequence: TGCGCCAGCAGCTTAGGGGGACTAGCGGCATCAGATACGCAGTATTTT.

The chain is built from TRBV7-2 and TRBJ2-5, with a possible D match to TRBD2 (6 bases). This CDR3 has 14 residues. The V end lost 2 bases, the J end lost 6 bases, and 13 bases lay between the germline ends. Looked up from germline, CDR1 is SGHTA and CDR2 is FQGNSA. The CDR3 spells CASSLTGEIKTQYF. The CDR3 DNA is TGTGCCAGCAGCTTAACGGGAGAGATCAAGACCCAGTACTTC.

V usage is TRBV29-1 and J usage is TRBJ2-3, with unresolved D. The length of the CDR3 is 12 residues. Germline values: CDR1 SQVTM, CDR2 ANQGSEA. With 3 bases removed from V and 0 bases from J, the gap between germline ends came to 4 bases. CDR3 DNA: TGCAGCGTTGAGTCAAGCACAGATACGCAGTATTTT. It codes for CSVESSTDTQYF.

This clone was seen once. This chain links TRBV18 with TRBJ2-4; the D gene is possibly TRBD1 (6 bases). V dropped 2 bases and J dropped 2 bases, with 16 bases sitting between them. Germline loops: CDR1 KGHSH, CDR2 LQKENI. The CDR3 is 17 residues long. DNA of the CDR3: TGTGCCAGCTCACCATATCTGGGACAAGGTTCCAAAAACATTCAGTACTTC. This encodes CASSPYLGQGSKNIQYF. The variable domain in full, completed from reference TRBV18 and TRBJ2-4, reads NAGVMQNPRHLVRRRGQEARLRCSPMKGHSHVYWYRQLPEEGLKFMVYLQKENIIDESGMPKERFSAEFPKEGPSILRIQQVVRGDSAAYFCASSPYLGQGSKNIQYFGAGTRLSVL.

The chain carries TRBV28 and TRBJ2-7; 8 nucleotides line up with TRBD1. V dropped 6 bases and J dropped 3; count of bases not matched to a gene: 4. The CDR3 is made up of 13 amino acids. From germline, CDR1 is MDHEN and CDR2 SYDVKM. The CDR3 sequence: CASRQGQVYEQYF. The CDR3 coding sequence is TGTGCCAGCAGGCAGGGACAGGTCTACGAGCAGTACTTC. Looking up the rest from reference TRBV28 and TRBJ2-7 gives the full variable domain: DVKVTQSSRYLVKRTGEKVFLECVQDMDHENMFWYRQDPGLGLRLIYFSYDVKMKEKGDIPEGYSVSREKKERFSLILESASTNQTSMYLCASRQGQVYEQYFGPGTRLTVT.

The chain joins TRBV4-3 to TRBJ2-1; no clear D gene. The CDR3 consists of 13 residues. The V gene lost 1 base and the J gene lost 7 bases, with 8 bases spanning the gap. Per the germline V gene, CDR1 is LGHNA and CDR2 is YSLEER. The CDR3 region has the DNA TGCGCCAGCAGCCAAGTGTATTCTAATGAGCAGTTCTTC. Translation: CASSQVYSNEQFF.

The rearrangement uses TRBV28 and TRBJ1-5; unclear D gene. This CDR3 comprises 13 residues. Germline V gene data show CDR1 as MDHEN and CDR2 as SYDVKM. The V end lost 5 bases, the J end lost 4 bases, and 9 bases lay between the germline ends. The CDR3 DNA reads TGTGCCAGCAGTCGGGGAGGGAATCAGCCCCAGCATTTT. Its protein is CASSRGGNQPQHF.

J is TRBJ2-2 and V is TRBV6-5; D is unresolved. This CDR3 is 13 amino acids long. Germline CDR1 MNHEY, CDR2 SVGAGI. V lost 4 bases and J 4 bases, leaving 7 bases between the germline ends. CDR3 amino acids: CASSFRFTGELFF. DNA of the CDR3: TGTGCCAGCAGTTTCAGGTTCACCGGGGAGCTGTTTTTT.

The chain joins TRBV5-6 to TRBJ2-1; the D gene is possibly TRBD2 (5 bases). CDR1 SGHDT and CDR2 YYEEEE come from the germline V gene. The CDR3 runs to 12 residues. Trimming pared 5 bases from V and 12 bases from J, leaving 15 bases between. The CDR3 DNA sequence: TGTGCCAGCAGGGAAGCGGTTGGCGGGCAGTTCTTC. Its translation: CASREAVGGQFF.

J is TRBJ2-7 and V is TRBV27; the match to TRBD1 covers 8 bases. This CDR3 spans 15 amino acids. Trimming cost V 6 bases and J 7 bases; bases outside gene matches: 14. Per germline, CDR1 MNHEY and CDR2 SMNVEV (reference sequence). The CDR3 DNA follows: TGTGCCAGCAGAGATCTTATTCGACAGGGGCGGGAGCAGTACTTC. It is translated as CASRDLIRQGREQYF.

This clone was counted a single time. The chain couples TRBV28 to TRBJ1-1; D is undetermined. Germline loops: CDR1 MDHEN, CDR2 SYDVKM. V gave up 5 bases and J gave up 4 bases, with 14 bases separating them. The CDR3 contains 14 residues. CDR3 in amino acids: CASSGLGGRTEAFF. The DNA for the CDR3 is TGTGCCAGCAGTGGGCTTGGAGGGCGCACTGAAGCTTTCTTT.

This clone has a single count. This sequence joins TRBV15 and TRBJ1-2; TRBD1 matches at 8 bases. V was pared by 0 bases and J by 4 bases, with 7 bases of the junction left unmatched. The CDR3 spans 16 residues. Germline CDR1 is LNHNV and CDR2 is YYDKDF (reference sequence). CDR3 sequence (DNA): TGTGCCACCAGCAGAGATGGACAGGGAGGAGGCTATGGCTACACCTTC. It yields the protein CATSRDGQGGGYGYTF. Based on the CDR3 plus reference TRBV15 and TRBJ1-2, the full variable domain is DAMVIQNPRYQVTQFGKPVTLSCSQTLNHNVMYWYQQKSSQAPKLLFHYYDKDFNNEADTPDNFQSRRPNTSFCFLDIRSPGLGDTAMYLCATSRDGQGGGYGYTFGSGTRLTVV.